The source of this T cell receptor beta chain is a study of cytotoxic CD8 clonotypes in ibrutinib-treated CLL. On this clone itself: The target antigen is unknown.

Using immunoSEQ multiplex PCR, the repertoire was profiled, and TCRdb retains in-frame clones only, with some absent. Of around 160,000 clones in the sample, about 88% were seen once. Regarding the study as a whole: The study found public clonotypes uncommon, contracting or stable on treatment.

V lost 0 bases and J 0 bases, leaving 18 bases between the germline ends. The germline CDR1 and CDR2 sequences are SGHAT and FQNNGV. The CDR3 spans 19 residues. The rearrangement links TRBV11-2 to TRBJ1-3, with D tentatively TRBD1 (5 bases). The source was PBMCs, collected at disease progression, from a patient treated with ibrutinib. The clonotype comes from a human donor with chronic lymphocytic leukemia. The CDR3: CASSLDTRPGRTSGNTIYF. CDR3 sequence (DNA): TGTGCCAGCAGCTTAGATACCCGGCCAGGGAGGACCTCTGGAAACACCATATATTTT.